This entry lists 19 T cell receptor beta chains sequenced from one sample in a study of T cells after yellow fever vaccination. Each CDR3 protein is one row after TCRdb ran MiXCR on the 5' RACE reads. The sample lists some 100,000 distinct CDR3 sequences, 5.5% to 8% occurring once. The sequenced sample was CD4+ T cells sorted from PBMCs, obtained about 49 days after the first yellow fever vaccination. The receptors shown here come from a man younger than 35 who received the YFV17D yellow fever vaccine.

This clonotype has at least ten counts. The rearrangement uses TRBV20-1 and TRBJ2-3; TRBD2 matches at 9 bases. The CDR3 covers 14 residues. Per germline, CDR1 DFQATT and CDR2 SNEGSKA (reference sequence). V gave up 8 bases and J gave up 6 bases; unmatched junction bases: 12. CDR3 residues: CSLRRRGGPDTQYF. Here the CDR3 DNA reads TGCAGTTTAAGGCGGCGGGGGGGGCCCGATACGCAGTATTTT.

This clonotype appeared a few times. The V and J genes are TRBV5-1 and TRBJ2-5, with a weak D call TRBD1 (5 bases). CDR3 length equals 16 residues. Germline CDR1 and CDR2: SGHRS and YFSETQ. V was pared by 0 bases and J by 5 bases, with 17 bases between. CDR3 sequence: CASSLGSLSGLETQYF. The CDR3 DNA is TGCGCCAGCAGCTTGGGTTCCCTGTCAGGGCTGGAGACCCAGTACTTC.

This sequence joins TRBV6-5 and TRBJ2-3, with D perhaps matching TRBD1 (7 bases). The V gene lost 1 base and the J gene lost 6 bases, with 14 bases spanning the gap. This CDR3 comprises 15 residues. Germline values: CDR1 MNHEY, CDR2 SVGAGI. The CDR3 loop reads CASSYLSGGRDTQYF. Written as DNA, the CDR3 is TGTGCCAGCAGTTACTTGTCAGGGGGGCGGGATACGCAGTATTTT.

This clonotype occurred many times. J is TRBJ2-5 and V is TRBV9; TRBD1 is a possible D gene (5 bases). There are 15 residues in the CDR3. V gave up 4 bases and J gave up 1 base, with 14 bases separating them. In germline, CDR1 is SGDLS, CDR2 YYNGEE. The CDR3 sequence is CASSRGLGTQETQYF. In DNA, the CDR3 is TGTGCCAGCAGCAGGGGATTAGGAACCCAAGAGACCCAGTACTTC.

This clonotype was observed a few times. This chain joins TRBV7-3 and TRBJ2-2; D is unresolved. Trimming took 2 bases from V and 4 from J, leaving 14 bases between them. Germline lookup yields CDR1 SGHTA and CDR2 FQGTGA. There are 16 residues in the CDR3. The CDR3, as DNA: TGTGCCAGCAGCTTATCAGTAGGGCGTGGCACCGGGGAGCTGTTTTTT. It specifies CASSLSVGRGTGELFF. Combining the CDR3 with reference TRBV7-3 and TRBJ2-2 gives the whole variable domain GAGVSQTPSNKVTEKGKYVELRCDPISGHTALYWYRQSLGQGPEFLIYFQGTGAADDSGLPNDRFFAVRPEGSVSTLKIQRTERGDSAVYLCASSLSVGRGTGELFFGEGSRLTVL.

The chain uses TRBV7-2 and TRBJ1-1; no firm D call. From germline, CDR1 is SGHTA and CDR2 FQGNSA. There are 15 residues in the CDR3. V lost 1 base and J 0 bases, leaving 9 bases between the germline ends. The CDR3 nucleotides are TGTGCCAGCAGCTTAGGGGCGGGCTTGAACACTGAAGCTTTCTTT. Translation gives CASSLGAGLNTEAFF.

This clonotype was counted ten times or more. The V and J genes are TRBV4-1 and TRBJ1-2; D is undetermined. The V end was cut by 4 bases, the J end by 0 bases, with 15 bases between. CDR1 is MGHRA and CDR2 is YSYEKL in the germline V gene. The CDR3 has 16 residues. CDR3 nucleotides: TGCGCCAGCAGCCGAATCTTATCACCGACTAACTATGGCTACACCTTC. Its protein product is CASSRILSPTNYGYTF.

This clonotype was recorded many times. The J gene is TRBJ2-3, the V gene TRBV5-1; D possibly corresponds to TRBD2 (6 bases). Trimming shortened V by 0 bases and J by 1 base, and 9 bases separated the two germline ends. The length of the CDR3 is 15 residues. Germline assignment: CDR1 SGHRS and CDR2 YFSETQ. For the CDR3, the DNA is TGCGCCAGCAGCTTGGGACTAGTCGGCACAGATACGCAGTATTTT. Translated: CASSLGLVGTDTQYF.

This clonotype was found many times. V gene TRBV10-3 combines with J gene TRBJ1-2; TRBD1 matches 9 bases. V lost 7 bases, J lost 8 bases, and 8 bases stayed unmatched. CDR3 size: 13 residues. Germline CDR1 ENHRY, CDR2 SYGVKD. The CDR3 protein is CAINSGQGNGYTF. The CDR3 region has the DNA TGTGCCATCAATTCAGGACAGGGGAACGGCTACACCTTC.

The gene calls are TRBV6-5 and TRBJ2-2, with D uncertain. V shed 2 bases and J shed 5 bases, with 9 bases lying between them. The CDR3 is 14 residues long. Germline loops: CDR1 MNHEY, CDR2 SVGAGI. CDR3 residues: CASSYVMNTGELFF. In DNA form, the CDR3 reads TGTGCCAGCAGTTACGTCATGAATACCGGGGAGCTGTTTTTT.

This clonotype showed up many times. The genes are TRBV24-1 and TRBJ2-5; D unresolved. CDR3 length: 14 amino acids. Trimming took off 3 bases at V and 5 bases at J, with 12 bases between the two ends. The germline gives CDR1 KGHDR, CDR2 SFDVKD. CDR3 loop: CATSDPILGETQYF. The DNA of the CDR3 is TGTGCCACCAGTGATCCGATTCTAGGGGAGACCCAGTACTTC.

This clonotype appeared many times. The CDR3 protein is CASSPERGFYNEQFF. CDR3 DNA sequence: TGTGCCAGCAGCCCAGAAAGGGGGTTCTACAATGAGCAGTTCTTC. V gene TRBV7-2 combines with J gene TRBJ2-1, with D possibly matching TRBD1 (6 bases). Germline CDR1 reads SGHTA; CDR2 reads FQGNSA. This CDR3 is built from 15 residues. V was shortened by 5 bases and J by 3 bases, with 14 bases between the two germline ends.

This clonotype was picked up many times. V usage is TRBV11-1 and J usage is TRBJ2-1, with D tentatively TRBD1 (5 bases). The CDR3 length is 15 residues. Per germline, CDR1 SGHAT and CDR2 FQDESV (reference sequence). V shed 2 bases and J shed 4 bases, with 12 bases lying between them. The CDR3 loop reads CASSLFERTYNEQFF. The CDR3 region has the DNA TGTGCCAGCAGCTTATTTGAACGGACATACAATGAGCAGTTCTTC.

This clonotype was detected a few times. The CDR3 nucleotides are TGTGCCAGCAGAGACAGAGGTGGAAACACCATATATTTT. Translation: CASRDRGGNTIYF. The chain recombines TRBV5-6 with TRBJ1-3, with TRBD1 as a possible D gene (5 bases). The germline V and J ends were trimmed by 5 bases and 3 bases, with 9 bases remaining between them. The CDR3 is made up of 13 amino acids. Per germline, CDR1 SGHDT and CDR2 YYEEEE.

V is TRBV5-1 and J is TRBJ1-1; TRBD1 matches 9 bases. The CDR3 consists of 15 residues. Per germline, CDR1 SGHRS and CDR2 YFSETQ. Unmatched junction bases numbered 4, after V lost 3 bases and J lost 1 base. The CDR3 sequence: CASSWRGQGNTEAFF. In DNA form, the CDR3 reads TGCGCCAGCAGCTGGCGGGGACAGGGGAACACTGAAGCTTTCTTT.

This clonotype was recorded many times. The rearrangement uses TRBV20-1 and TRBJ1-1, with a possible D match to TRBD1 (6 bases). Germline values: CDR1 DFQATT, CDR2 SNEGSKA (reference sequence). The CDR3 length is 14 residues. V was pared by 3 bases and J by 3 bases, with 14 bases between. The CDR3, as DNA: TGCAGTGCTAGTCAGGGGCTGGGTTACACTGAAGCTTTCTTT. Protein sequence: CSASQGLGYTEAFF.

This clonotype has a count of ten or more. The rearrangement uses TRBV12-3 or TRBV12-4 and TRBJ1-5; D not certain. The ends were cut back, 6 bases at V and 4 bases at J, with 4 bases in the middle. There are 11 residues in the CDR3. The CDR3 nucleotides are TGTGCCAGCAGCATAAATCAGCCCCAGCATTTT. This codes for CASSINQPQHF.

J is TRBJ2-3 and V is TRBV12-3 or TRBV12-4; 7 bases are shared with TRBD2. This CDR3 region has 14 residues. Trimming cost V 4 bases and J 3 bases; bases outside gene matches: 4. CDR3 DNA sequence: TGTGCCAGCAGTTCATCAGCGGGGACAGATACGCAGTATTTT. It codes for CASSSSAGTDTQYF.

This clonotype was seen more than once but under ten times. V usage is TRBV4-1 and J usage is TRBJ2-7; TRBD2 is a possible D gene (5 bases). CDR3 length equals 14 residues. CDR1 MGHRA and CDR2 YSYEKL come from the germline V gene. V dropped 0 bases and J dropped 6 bases, with 12 bases sitting between them. The CDR3 coding sequence is TGCGCCAGCAGCCAAGATGTCCTAGGAGGCGAGCAGTACGTC. Protein: CASSQDVLGGEQYV.